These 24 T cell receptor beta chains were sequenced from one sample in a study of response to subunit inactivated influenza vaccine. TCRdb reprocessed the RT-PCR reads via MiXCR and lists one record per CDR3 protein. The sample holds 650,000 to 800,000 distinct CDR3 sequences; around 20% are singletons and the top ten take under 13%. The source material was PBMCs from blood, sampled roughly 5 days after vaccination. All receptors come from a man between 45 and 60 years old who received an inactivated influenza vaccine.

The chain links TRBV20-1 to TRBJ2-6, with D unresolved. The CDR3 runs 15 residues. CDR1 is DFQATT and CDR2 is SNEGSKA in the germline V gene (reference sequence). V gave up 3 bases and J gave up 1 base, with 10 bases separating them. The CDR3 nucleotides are TGCAGTGCTAGCTGTGTAGAGTCTGGGGCCAACGTCCTGACTTTC. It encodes CSASCVESGANVLTF.

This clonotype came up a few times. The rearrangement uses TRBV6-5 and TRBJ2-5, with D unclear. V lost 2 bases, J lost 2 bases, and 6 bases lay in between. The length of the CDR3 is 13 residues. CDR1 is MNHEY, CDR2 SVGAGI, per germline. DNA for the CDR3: TGTGCCAGCAGTTACACTATTCAAGAGACCCAGTACTTC. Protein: CASSYTIQETQYF.

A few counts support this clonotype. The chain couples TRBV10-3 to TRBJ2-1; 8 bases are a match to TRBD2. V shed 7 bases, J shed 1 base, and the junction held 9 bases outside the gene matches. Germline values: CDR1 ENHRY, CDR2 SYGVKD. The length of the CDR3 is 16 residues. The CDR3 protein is CAITTATSASYNEQFF. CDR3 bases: TGTGCCATCACTACCGCGACTAGCGCGTCCTACAATGAGCAGTTCTTC.

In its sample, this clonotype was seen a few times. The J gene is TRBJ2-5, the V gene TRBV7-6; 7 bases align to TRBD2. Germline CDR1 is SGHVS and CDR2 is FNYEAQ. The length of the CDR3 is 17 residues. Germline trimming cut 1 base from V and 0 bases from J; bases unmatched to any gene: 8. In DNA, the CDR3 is TGTGCCAGCAGCTTAGGAAGAAAGCGGGGATACCAAGAGACCCAGTACTTC. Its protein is CASSLGRKRGYQETQYF.

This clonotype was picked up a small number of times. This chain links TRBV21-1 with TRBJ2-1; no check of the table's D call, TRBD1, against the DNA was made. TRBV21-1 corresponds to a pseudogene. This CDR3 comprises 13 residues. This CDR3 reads CASSNDRDNEQFF. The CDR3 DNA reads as TGTGCCAGCAGCAATGACAGGGACAATGAGCAGTTCTTC.

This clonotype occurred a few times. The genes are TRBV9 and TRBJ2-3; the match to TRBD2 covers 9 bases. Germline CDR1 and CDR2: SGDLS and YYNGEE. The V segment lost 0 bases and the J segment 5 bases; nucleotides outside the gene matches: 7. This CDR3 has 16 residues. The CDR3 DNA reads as TGTGCCAGCAGCGTAGTGGGCGGGAGGGCCAGAGATACGCAGTATTTT. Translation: CASSVVGGRARDTQYF.

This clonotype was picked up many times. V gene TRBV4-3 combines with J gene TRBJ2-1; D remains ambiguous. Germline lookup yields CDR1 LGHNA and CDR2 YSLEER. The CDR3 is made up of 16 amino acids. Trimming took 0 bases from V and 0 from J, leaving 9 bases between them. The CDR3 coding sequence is TGCGCCAGCAGCCAAGATTTTGGTATCTCCTACAATGAGCAGTTCTTC. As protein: CASSQDFGISYNEQFF.

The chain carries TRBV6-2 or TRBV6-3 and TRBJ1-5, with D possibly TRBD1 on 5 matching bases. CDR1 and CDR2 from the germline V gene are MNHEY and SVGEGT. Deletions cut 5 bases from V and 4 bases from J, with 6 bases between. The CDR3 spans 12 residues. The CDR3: CASSKGNQPQHF. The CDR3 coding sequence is TGTGCCAGCAGTAAGGGGAATCAGCCCCAGCATTTT.

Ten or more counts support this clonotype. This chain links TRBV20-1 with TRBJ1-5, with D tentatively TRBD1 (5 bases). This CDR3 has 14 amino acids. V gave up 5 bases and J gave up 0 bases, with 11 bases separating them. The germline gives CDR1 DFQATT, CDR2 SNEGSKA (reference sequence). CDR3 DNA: TGCAGTGCTGGGGGGGTCTATAGCAATCAGCCCCAGCATTTT. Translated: CSAGGVYSNQPQHF.

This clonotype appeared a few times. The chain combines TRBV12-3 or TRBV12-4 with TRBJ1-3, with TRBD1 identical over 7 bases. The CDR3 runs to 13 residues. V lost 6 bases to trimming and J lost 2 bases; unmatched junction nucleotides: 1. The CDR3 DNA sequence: TGTGCCAGCAGGCAGGGGGCTGGAAACACCATATATTTT. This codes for CASRQGAGNTIYF.

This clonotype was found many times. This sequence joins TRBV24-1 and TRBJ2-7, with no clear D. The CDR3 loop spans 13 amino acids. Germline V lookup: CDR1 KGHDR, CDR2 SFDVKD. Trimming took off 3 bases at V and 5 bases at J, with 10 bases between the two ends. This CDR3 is CATSDPSVNEQYF. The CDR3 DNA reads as TGTGCCACCAGTGATCCCTCGGTTAACGAGCAGTACTTC.

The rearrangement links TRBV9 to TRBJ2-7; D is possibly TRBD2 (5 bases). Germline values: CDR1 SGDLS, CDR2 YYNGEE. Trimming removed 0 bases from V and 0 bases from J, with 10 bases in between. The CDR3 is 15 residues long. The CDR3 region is CASSVGGSSSYEQYF. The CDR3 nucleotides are TGTGCCAGCAGCGTAGGAGGGTCTAGCTCCTACGAGCAGTACTTC.

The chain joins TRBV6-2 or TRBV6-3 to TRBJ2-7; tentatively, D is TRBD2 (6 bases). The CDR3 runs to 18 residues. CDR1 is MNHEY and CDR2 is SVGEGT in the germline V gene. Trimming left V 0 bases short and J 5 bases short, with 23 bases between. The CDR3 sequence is CASSYSAGPFPLLDEQYF. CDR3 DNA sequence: TGTGCCAGCAGTTACTCCGCGGGACCCTTCCCCCTACTTGACGAGCAGTACTTC.

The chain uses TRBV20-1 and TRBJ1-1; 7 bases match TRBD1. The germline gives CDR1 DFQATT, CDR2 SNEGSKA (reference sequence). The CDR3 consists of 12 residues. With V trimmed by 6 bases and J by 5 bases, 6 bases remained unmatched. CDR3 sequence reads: CSAAATGTEAFF. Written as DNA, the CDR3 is TGCAGTGCCGCCGCGACAGGGACTGAAGCTTTCTTT.

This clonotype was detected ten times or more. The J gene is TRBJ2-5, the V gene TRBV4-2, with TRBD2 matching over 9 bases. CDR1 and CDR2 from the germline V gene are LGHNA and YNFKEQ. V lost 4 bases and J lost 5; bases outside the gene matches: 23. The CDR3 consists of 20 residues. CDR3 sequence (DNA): TGTGCCAGCAGCCCCTCTAGGACCGGGGTCAGCGGGGGGCGTTTGGAGACCCAGTACTTC. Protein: CASSPSRTGVSGGRLETQYF.

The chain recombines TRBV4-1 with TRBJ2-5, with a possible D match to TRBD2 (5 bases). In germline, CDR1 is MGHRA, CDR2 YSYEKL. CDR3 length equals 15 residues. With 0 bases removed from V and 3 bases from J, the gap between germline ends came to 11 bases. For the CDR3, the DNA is TGCGCCAGCAGCCAAGATCTCGTCGGGGAAGAGACCCAGTACTTC. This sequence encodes CASSQDLVGEETQYF.

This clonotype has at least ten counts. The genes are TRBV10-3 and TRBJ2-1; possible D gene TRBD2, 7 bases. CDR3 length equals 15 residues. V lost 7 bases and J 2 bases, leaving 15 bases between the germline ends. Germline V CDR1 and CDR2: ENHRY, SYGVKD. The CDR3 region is CAITAGGAPYNEQFF. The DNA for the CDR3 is TGTGCCATCACCGCTGGGGGGGCACCCTACAATGAGCAGTTCTTC.

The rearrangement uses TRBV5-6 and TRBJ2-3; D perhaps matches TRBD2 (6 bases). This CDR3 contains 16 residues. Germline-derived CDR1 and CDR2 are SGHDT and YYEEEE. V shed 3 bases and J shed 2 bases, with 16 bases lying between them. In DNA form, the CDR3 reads TGTGCCAGCAGCTCCACGGGGGTAGGGCCCACAGATACGCAGTATTTT. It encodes CASSSTGVGPTDTQYF.

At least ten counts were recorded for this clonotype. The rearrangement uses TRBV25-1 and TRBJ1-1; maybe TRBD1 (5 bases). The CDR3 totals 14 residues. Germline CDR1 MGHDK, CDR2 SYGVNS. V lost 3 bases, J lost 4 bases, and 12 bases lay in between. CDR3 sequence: CASSEEGPVTEAFF. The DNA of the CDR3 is TGTGCCAGCAGTGAGGAGGGGCCGGTCACTGAAGCTTTCTTT.

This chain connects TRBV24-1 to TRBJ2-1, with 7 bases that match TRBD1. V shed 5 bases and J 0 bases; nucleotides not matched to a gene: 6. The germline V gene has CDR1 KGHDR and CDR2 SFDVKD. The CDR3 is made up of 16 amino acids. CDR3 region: CATSGDRASSYNEQFF. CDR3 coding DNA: TGTGCCACCAGTGGTGACAGGGCCAGCTCCTACAATGAGCAGTTCTTC.

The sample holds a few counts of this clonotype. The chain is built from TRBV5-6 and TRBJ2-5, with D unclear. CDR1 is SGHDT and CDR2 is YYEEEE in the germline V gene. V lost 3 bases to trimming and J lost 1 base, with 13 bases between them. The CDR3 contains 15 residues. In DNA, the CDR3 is TGTGCCAGCAGCTCAACAAGAAGGTTCCAAGAGACCCAGTACTTC. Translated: CASSSTRRFQETQYF.

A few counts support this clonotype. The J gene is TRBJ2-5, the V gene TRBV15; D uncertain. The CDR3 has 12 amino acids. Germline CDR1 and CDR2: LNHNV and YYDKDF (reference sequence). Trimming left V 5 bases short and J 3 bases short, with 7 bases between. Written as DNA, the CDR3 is TGTGCCACCAGCGTAGCCAAAGAGACCCAGTACTTC. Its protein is CATSVAKETQYF.

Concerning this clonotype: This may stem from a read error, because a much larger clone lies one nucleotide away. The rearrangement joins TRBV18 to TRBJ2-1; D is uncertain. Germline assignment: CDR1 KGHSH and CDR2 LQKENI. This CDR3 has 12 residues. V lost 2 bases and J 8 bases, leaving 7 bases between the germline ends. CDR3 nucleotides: TGTGCCAGCTCACCATCGAGCGATGAGCAGTTCTTC. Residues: CASSPSSDEQFF.

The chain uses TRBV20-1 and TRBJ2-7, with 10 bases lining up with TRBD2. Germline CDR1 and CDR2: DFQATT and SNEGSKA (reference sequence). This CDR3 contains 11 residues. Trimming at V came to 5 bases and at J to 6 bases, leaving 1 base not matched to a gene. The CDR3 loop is CSAGLAAEQYF. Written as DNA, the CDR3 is TGCAGTGCTGGACTAGCGGCCGAGCAGTACTTC.